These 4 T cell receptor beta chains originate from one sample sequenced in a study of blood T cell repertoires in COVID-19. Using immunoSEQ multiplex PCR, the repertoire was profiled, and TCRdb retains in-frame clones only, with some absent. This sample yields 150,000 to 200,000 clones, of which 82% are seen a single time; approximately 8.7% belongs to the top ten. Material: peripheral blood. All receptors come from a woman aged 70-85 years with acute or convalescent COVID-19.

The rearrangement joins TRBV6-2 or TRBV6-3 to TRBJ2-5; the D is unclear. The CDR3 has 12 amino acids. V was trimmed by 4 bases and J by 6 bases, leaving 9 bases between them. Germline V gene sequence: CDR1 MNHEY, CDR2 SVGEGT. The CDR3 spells CASSLNYKTQYF. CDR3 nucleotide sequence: TGTGCCAGCAGTTTAAATTACAAGACCCAGTACTTC.

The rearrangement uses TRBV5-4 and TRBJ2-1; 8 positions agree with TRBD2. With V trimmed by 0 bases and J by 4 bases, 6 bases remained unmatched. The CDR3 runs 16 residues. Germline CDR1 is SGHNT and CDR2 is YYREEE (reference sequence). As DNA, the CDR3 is TGTGCCAGCAGCTTGGCCGGGGCTAGCGGGTACAATGAGCAGTTCTTC. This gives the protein CASSLAGASGYNEQFF.

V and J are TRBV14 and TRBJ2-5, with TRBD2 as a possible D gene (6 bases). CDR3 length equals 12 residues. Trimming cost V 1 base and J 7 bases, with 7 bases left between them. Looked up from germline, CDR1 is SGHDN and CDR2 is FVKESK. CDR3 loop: CASSQVGGTQYF. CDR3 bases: TGTGCCAGCAGCCAAGTGGGGGGGACCCAGTACTTC.

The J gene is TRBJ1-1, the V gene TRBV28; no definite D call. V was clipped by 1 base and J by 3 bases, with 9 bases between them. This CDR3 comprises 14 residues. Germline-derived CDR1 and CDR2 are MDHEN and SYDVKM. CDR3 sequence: CASSLSGRYTEAFF. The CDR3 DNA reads TGTGCCAGCAGTTTATCTGGGAGGTACACTGAAGCTTTCTTT.